One TCR beta chain is described in this entry. This sample is part of a study of cytomegalovirus exposure and HLA in healthy donors. The V end was cut by 5 bases, the J end by 4 bases, with 12 bases between. The germline V gene has CDR1 MNHEY and CDR2 SVGAGI. The CDR3 has 15 amino acids. 60 Vbeta and 13 Jbeta primers were used in PCR. The method was immunoSEQ multiplex PCR; TCRdb's version includes in-frame clones alone and lacks a portion of them. The repertoire has 120,000 to 150,000 clones, over 75% of them found once; the top ten carry roughly 0.68%. The sequence derives from a male donor in good health and CMV-seronegative. The material sequenced was PBMCs. This chain joins TRBV6-5 and TRBJ2-6; tentatively, D is TRBD1 (6 bases). The CDR3 here is CASSPTGQGANVLTF. The CDR3 nucleotides read TGTGCCAGCAGTCCTACAGGGCAAGGGGCCAACGTCCTGACTTTC.